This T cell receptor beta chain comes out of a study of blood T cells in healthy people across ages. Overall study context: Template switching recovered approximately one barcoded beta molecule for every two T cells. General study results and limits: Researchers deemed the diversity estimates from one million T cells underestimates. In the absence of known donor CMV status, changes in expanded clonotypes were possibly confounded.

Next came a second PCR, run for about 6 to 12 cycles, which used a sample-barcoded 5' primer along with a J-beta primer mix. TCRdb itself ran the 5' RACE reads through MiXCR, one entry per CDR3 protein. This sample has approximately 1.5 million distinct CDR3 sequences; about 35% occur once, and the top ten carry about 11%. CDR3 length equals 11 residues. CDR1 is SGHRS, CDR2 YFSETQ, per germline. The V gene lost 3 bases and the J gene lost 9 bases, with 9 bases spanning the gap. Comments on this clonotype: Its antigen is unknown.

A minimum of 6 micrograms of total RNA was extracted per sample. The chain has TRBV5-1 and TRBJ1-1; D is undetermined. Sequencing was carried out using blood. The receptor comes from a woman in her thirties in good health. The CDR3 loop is CASSCGYQAFF. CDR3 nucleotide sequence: TGCGCCAGCAGCTGCGGGTACCAAGCTTTCTTT.